This entry lists 32 T cell receptor beta chains sequenced from one sample in a study of T-cell reconstitution after alpha-beta-depleted transplantation in children. Unique molecular identifiers were incorporated into the prepared TCRbeta library. TCRdb ran MiXCR on the PCR reads and lists one entry per CDR3 protein. The table includes hundreds of thousands of distinct CDR3 sequences, around 10% detected once. Material: PBMCs from the stem cell graft donor, obtained from the stem cell graft. Receptor source: a human donor who donated a stem cell graft to a child with acute lymphoblastic leukemia.

This clonotype has a count of ten or more. V gene TRBV27 combines with J gene TRBJ2-7; the match to TRBD2 covers 10 bases. CDR3 length: 17 residues. Germline loops: CDR1 MNHEY, CDR2 SMNVEV (reference sequence). J was trimmed by 1 base and V by 1 base; bases with no gene match: 7. Written as DNA, the CDR3 is TGTGCCAGCAGTTTATGGGATAGCGGGGGGCTTTCCTACGAGCAGTACTTC. It is translated as CASSLWDSGGLSYEQYF.

This clonotype has a count of ten or more. The rearrangement joins TRBV10-3 to TRBJ2-7; D possibly corresponds to TRBD2 (6 bases). This CDR3 has 15 amino acids. Germline V lookup: CDR1 ENHRY, CDR2 SYGVKD. Trimming removed 5 bases from V and 5 bases from J, with 19 bases in between. CDR3 sequence (DNA): TGTGCCATCAGTAATTCGCGGGGTGTAGAGAACGAGCAGTACTTC. It yields the protein CAISNSRGVENEQYF.

This clonotype was detected many times. The V gene is TRBV12-3 or TRBV12-4, the J gene TRBJ2-3; D call uncertain. Trimming removed 1 base at V and 1 base at J, with 9 bases between. This CDR3 spans 15 amino acids. The CDR3 protein is CASSLGFGGTDTQYF. In DNA, the CDR3 is TGTGCCAGCAGTTTAGGTTTTGGGGGCACAGATACGCAGTATTTT.

The chain has TRBV29-1 and TRBJ2-1, with TRBD2 matching 10 bases. The germline CDR1 and CDR2 sequences are SQVTM and ANQGSEA. The ends lost 4 bases at V and 10 bases at J; junction bases unmatched: 4. The CDR3 totals 12 residues. As DNA, the CDR3 is TGCAGCGTTGTTCCTAGCGGGGGCGAGCAGTTCTTC. This gives the protein CSVVPSGGEQFF.

This clonotype occurred many times. The genes are TRBV6-2 or TRBV6-3 and TRBJ2-2; 7 nucleotides line up with TRBD1. Per germline, CDR1 MNHEY and CDR2 SVGEGT. The CDR3 has 17 amino acids. With V trimmed by 6 bases and J by 3 bases, 13 bases remained unmatched. The CDR3 loop reads CASSQGRGGRDTGELFF. The CDR3 DNA reads TGTGCCAGCAGCCAAGGGAGAGGGGGCCGGGACACCGGGGAGCTGTTTTTT.

This clonotype was observed a handful of times. The rearrangement uses TRBV7-9 and TRBJ1-1; D gene unclear. The germline V and J ends were trimmed by 1 base and 4 bases, with 7 bases remaining between them. The CDR3 is 13 residues long. From germline, CDR1 is SEHNR and CDR2 FQNEAQ (reference sequence). CDR3: CASSLVFGTEAFF. The CDR3 coding sequence is TGTGCCAGCAGCTTAGTTTTCGGCACTGAAGCTTTCTTT.

This clonotype was detected a few times. This chain joins TRBV5-1 and TRBJ2-5; TRBD2 matches at 7 bases. Germline V gives CDR1 SGHRS, CDR2 YFSETQ. V was clipped by 4 bases and J by 0 bases; unmatched bases: 6. This CDR3 is built from 15 residues. The CDR3 protein is CASSLREGYQETQYF. The CDR3 nucleotides are TGCGCCAGCAGCCTGAGGGAGGGGTACCAAGAGACCCAGTACTTC.

This clonotype was recorded a few times. The chain has TRBV5-1 and TRBJ1-5; D gene unclear. The CDR3 is made up of 21 amino acids. Germline V gene lookup returns CDR1 SGHRS and CDR2 YFSETQ. Trimming left V 1 base short and J 0 bases short, with 26 bases between. Written as DNA, the CDR3 is TGCGCCAGCAGCTTGAAGCGGGGAGCAGGCGGGTGGCCGAATAGCAATCAGCCCCAGCATTTT. This gives the protein CASSLKRGAGGWPNSNQPQHF.

The rearrangement joins TRBV10-1 to TRBJ1-6; D gene unclear. Looked up from germline, CDR1 is WNHNN and CDR2 is SYGVQD (reference sequence). The V end lost 4 bases, the J end lost 10 bases, and 20 bases lay between the germline ends. CDR3 size: 16 residues. The CDR3 nucleotides are TGCGCCAGCAGTGCGGATCGACCTCTGGGGAACTCACCCCTCCACTTT. Translation gives CASSADRPLGNSPLHF.

This clonotype was detected only a few times. This chain links TRBV5-1 with TRBJ1-1, with D unresolved. From germline, CDR1 is SGHRS and CDR2 YFSETQ. This CDR3 is 19 amino acids long. The V end lost 1 base, the J end lost 1 base, and 23 bases lay between the germline ends. The CDR3 DNA sequence: TGCGCCAGCAGCTTGACCCACCGGGCAGGACGAGGCAAGAACACTGAAGCTTTCTTT. This translates into CASSLTHRAGRGKNTEAFF.

This clonotype was counted a few times. This chain connects TRBV3-1 to TRBJ1-6; 8 nucleotides line up with TRBD1. The CDR3 length is 15 residues. Per germline, CDR1 LGHDT and CDR2 YNNKEL (reference sequence). V shed 3 bases, J shed 7 bases, and the junction held 5 bases outside the gene matches. The CDR3 region is CASSQGTGTNSPLHF. CDR3 coding DNA: TGTGCCAGCAGCCAGGGGACAGGAACCAATTCACCCCTCCACTTT.

This clonotype was picked up many times. The chain has TRBV30 and TRBJ2-7, with a possible D match to TRBD1 (6 bases). The CDR3 is made up of 11 amino acids. Trimming removed 5 bases from V and 4 bases from J, with 9 bases in between. Germline lookup yields CDR1 GTSNPN and CDR2 SVGIG (reference sequence). The CDR3 sequence: CAWHRDYEQYF. The CDR3, as DNA: TGTGCCTGGCACAGGGATTACGAGCAGTACTTC.

This clonotype came up many times. V gene TRBV5-1 combines with J gene TRBJ2-1; tentatively, D is TRBD2 (6 bases). Between the trimmed V and J ends, which lost 6 bases and 4 bases, there was a span of 17 bases. This CDR3 spans 15 amino acids. CDR1 and CDR2 from the germline V gene are SGHRS and YFSETQ. CDR3: CASTLRASDYNEQFF. The CDR3, as DNA: TGCGCCAGCACCCTGCGGGCTAGCGATTACAATGAGCAGTTCTTC.

This chain connects TRBV12-3 or TRBV12-4 to TRBJ2-5; D is unresolved. V was shortened by 7 bases and J by 7 bases, with 19 bases between the two germline ends. The CDR3 is 14 residues long. This CDR3 is CASTASGLPATQYF. The CDR3 nucleotides are TGTGCCAGCACCGCTTCCGGTCTACCGGCGACCCAGTACTTC.

This clonotype was counted many times. The genes are TRBV10-3 and TRBJ1-3; TRBD1 agrees at 7 bases. CDR1 and CDR2 from the germline V gene are ENHRY and SYGVKD. This CDR3 is 15 amino acids long. With 9 bases clipped from V and 3 bases from J, the junction kept 11 bases outside the gene matches. The CDR3 here is CAIETGSDVGNTIYF. The CDR3 DNA sequence: TGTGCCATTGAGACAGGGTCAGATGTTGGAAACACCATATATTTT.

There are many counts of this clonotype. The V call is TRBV5-1, the J call TRBJ2-2, with D perhaps TRBD2 (6 bases). Germline V gene lookup returns CDR1 SGHRS and CDR2 YFSETQ. Trimming cost V 2 bases and J 5 bases, with 7 bases left between them. The CDR3 contains 13 residues. As DNA, the CDR3 is TGCGCCAGCAGCTTTGGGGGGACCGGGGAGCTGTTTTTT. Translated, it gives CASSFGGTGELFF.

Ten or more counts support this clonotype. The CDR3: CASSRRDTQYF. The CDR3 DNA sequence: TGTGCCAGCAGCAGGCGGGATACGCAGTATTTT. The genes are TRBV2 and TRBJ2-3; the D is unclear. Deletions cut 6 bases from V and 6 bases from J, with 7 bases between. The CDR3 runs to 11 residues. Looked up from germline, CDR1 is SNHLY and CDR2 is FYNNEI.

Many counts were recorded for this clonotype. The V call is TRBV12-3 or TRBV12-4, the J call TRBJ1-1; D gene unclear. V gave up 7 bases and J gave up 1 base, with 13 bases separating them. This CDR3 contains 14 residues. CDR3 bases: TGTGCCAGCACATACAGATCTACGAACACTGAAGCTTTCTTT. Translated: CASTYRSTNTEAFF.

This clonotype occurred a few times. CDR3 coding DNA: TGTGCCATCAGGGGGGACCTACTCAGAAATTCACCCCTCCACTTT. This codes for CAIRGDLLRNSPLHF. The chain recombines TRBV10-3 with TRBJ1-6; the D gene is possibly TRBD1 (5 bases). CDR3 length equals 15 residues. The germline V and J ends were trimmed by 6 bases and 7 bases, with 16 bases remaining between them. CDR1 is ENHRY, CDR2 SYGVKD, per germline.

This clonotype was observed many times. The DNA of the CDR3 is TGCGCCAGCAGCTTGGGGGACATTCTGGCTGAAGCTTTCTTT. Translating gives CASSLGDILAEAFF. V usage is TRBV5-1 and J usage is TRBJ1-1; D perhaps matches TRBD1 (6 bases). CDR3 length: 14 residues. Germline V gene sequence: CDR1 SGHRS, CDR2 YFSETQ. V lost 0 bases and J lost 6, with 12 bases in between.

This chain connects TRBV5-1 to TRBJ1-2, with no clear D. The V gene's germline CDR1 is SGHRS and CDR2 YFSETQ. This CDR3 region has 12 residues. V lost 0 bases and J 7 bases, leaving 7 bases between the germline ends. The CDR3, as DNA: TGCGCCAGCAGCTTGGGGGATACTGGCTACACCTTC. The encoded protein is CASSLGDTGYTF.

This clonotype was observed at least ten times. This chain joins TRBV6-5 and TRBJ1-2, with 10 bases identical to TRBD1. This CDR3 is 16 amino acids long. The junction had 16 bases not matched to a gene; V was cut back by 7 bases and J by 8 bases. The germline gives CDR1 MNHEY, CDR2 SVGAGI. CDR3 sequence: CASTLTGATGGMGYTF. CDR3 coding DNA: TGTGCCAGCACCCTTACTGGAGCGACAGGGGGCATGGGCTACACCTTC.

The V call is TRBV20-1, the J call TRBJ2-7; D perhaps matches TRBD2 (5 bases). V was shortened by 4 bases and J by 7 bases, with 14 bases between the two germline ends. This CDR3 comprises 12 residues. CDR1 is DFQATT, CDR2 SNEGSKA, per germline (reference sequence). The CDR3 DNA sequence: TGCAGTGCTAACAAGATTGGGAGTGAGCAGTACTTC. Translation gives CSANKIGSEQYF.

This chain joins TRBV5-5 and TRBJ2-6; D not resolved. The CDR3 spans 17 residues. Germline V gene data show CDR1 as SGHKS and CDR2 as YYEKEE (reference sequence). The V end lost 3 bases, the J end lost 0 bases, and 13 bases lay between the germline ends. CDR3 residues: CASSSAVPLSGANVLTF. The CDR3 DNA reads as TGTGCCAGCAGCTCGGCAGTTCCCCTCTCTGGGGCCAACGTCCTGACTTTC.

The chain links TRBV20-1 to TRBJ2-5; 7 bases match TRBD2. The CDR3 totals 16 residues. From germline, CDR1 is DFQATT and CDR2 SNEGSKA (reference sequence). Trimming removed 1 base from V and 6 bases from J; junction bases left unmatched: 14. The CDR3 nucleotides are TGCAGTGCTAGAGGGGGAGGGTCTCTTCCATTTAAGACCCAGTACTTC. Translated, it gives CSARGGGSLPFKTQYF.

This clonotype was detected ten times or more. The CDR3: CSAREGTGSYTEAFF. The CDR3 DNA is TGCAGTGCTAGAGAAGGGACAGGGTCTTACACTGAAGCTTTCTTT. J is TRBJ1-1 and V is TRBV20-1, with 9 bases lining up with TRBD1. With 0 bases clipped from V and 3 bases from J, the junction kept 5 bases outside the gene matches. CDR1 is DFQATT, CDR2 SNEGSKA, per germline (reference sequence). The CDR3 loop spans 15 amino acids.

This clonotype was seen repeatedly, ten times or more. The chain uses TRBV5-1 and TRBJ2-5; D is perhaps TRBD1 (6 bases). CDR3 length: 14 amino acids. Trimming cost V 5 bases and J 1 base, with 12 bases left between them. Germline CDR1 reads SGHRS; CDR2 reads YFSETQ. This chain's CDR3 is CASRETGTQETQYF. As DNA, the CDR3 is TGCGCCAGCAGGGAAACAGGGACCCAAGAGACCCAGTACTTC.

The chain carries TRBV6-1 and TRBJ2-3; 8 nucleotides match TRBD2. Per the germline V gene, CDR1 is MNHNS and CDR2 is SASEGT. The CDR3 covers 15 residues. V trimming: 8 bases; J trimming: 8 bases; junction bases outside the gene matches: 15. For the CDR3, the DNA is TGTGCCAGCGGGGGGACTAGGGAAACAACGAGTACGCAGTATTTT. It yields the protein CASGGTRETTSTQYF.

This clonotype was observed a single time. V and J are TRBV3-1 and TRBJ1-2, with 10 bases matching TRBD1. The V gene end was trimmed by 11 bases and the J gene end by 0 bases; junction bases not matched to a gene: 21. The CDR3 has 19 amino acids. Germline values: CDR1 LGHDT, CDR2 YNNKEL (reference sequence). The CDR3 DNA follows: TGTGCCTTCAGTTCGGACAGGGGGGCGACCCCTGGAGCTAACTATGGCTACACCTTC. Translating gives CAFSSDRGATPGANYGYTF.

This clonotype was recorded many times. The rearrangement links TRBV10-3 to TRBJ2-2; possibly TRBD1 or TRBD2 for D (5 bases each). This CDR3 spans 17 amino acids. V lost 5 bases and J lost 8, with 24 bases in between. Germline V gene lookup returns CDR1 ENHRY and CDR2 SYGVKD. CDR3 protein: CAISTPPGLRPGGELFF. The CDR3 DNA is TGTGCCATCAGTACCCCCCCCGGACTTCGGCCAGGGGGGGAGCTGTTTTTT.

This clonotype was counted ten times or more. The chain is built from TRBV15 and TRBJ2-7; 9 bases agree with TRBD2. J lost 4 bases, V lost 3 bases, and 7 bases had no gene match. Looked up from germline, CDR1 is LNHNV and CDR2 is YYDKDF (reference sequence). There are 15 residues in the CDR3. CDR3 sequence: CATSRTGTSPYEQYF. Here the CDR3 DNA reads TGTGCCACCAGCAGGACCGGGACTAGCCCTTACGAGCAGTACTTC.

This clonotype was recorded a few times. The chain uses TRBV5-4 and TRBJ1-1, with 9 nucleotides matching TRBD1. Losses at the gene ends were 3 bases for V and 5 bases for J; bases not matched to a gene: 8. Germline lookup yields CDR1 SGHNT and CDR2 YYREEE (reference sequence). This CDR3 is built from 15 residues. CDR3 DNA sequence: TGTGCCAGCAGCTCTAACAGGGGGCGAGGAACTGAAGCTTTCTTT. This gives the protein CASSSNRGRGTEAFF.